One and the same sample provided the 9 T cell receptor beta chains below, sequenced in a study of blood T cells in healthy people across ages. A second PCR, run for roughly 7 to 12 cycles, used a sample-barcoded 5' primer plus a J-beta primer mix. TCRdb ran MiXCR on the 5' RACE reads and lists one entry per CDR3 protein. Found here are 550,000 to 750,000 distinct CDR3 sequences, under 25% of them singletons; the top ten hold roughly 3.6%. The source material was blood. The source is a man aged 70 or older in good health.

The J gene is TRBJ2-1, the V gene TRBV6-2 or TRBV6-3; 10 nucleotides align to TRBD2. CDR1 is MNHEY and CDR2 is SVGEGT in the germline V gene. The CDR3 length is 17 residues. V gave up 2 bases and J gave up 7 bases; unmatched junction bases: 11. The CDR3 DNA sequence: TGTGCCAGCAGTTACCCGGCTAGCGGGAGCCCACGGAATGAGCAGTTCTTC. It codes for CASSYPASGSPRNEQFF.

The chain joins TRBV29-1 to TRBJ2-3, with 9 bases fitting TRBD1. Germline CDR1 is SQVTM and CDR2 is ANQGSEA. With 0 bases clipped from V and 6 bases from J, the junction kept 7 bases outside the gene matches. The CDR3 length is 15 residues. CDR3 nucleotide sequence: TGCAGCGTTGAAGAGGCGACAGGGGGTGGGGATACGCAGTATTTT. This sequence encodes CSVEEATGGGDTQYF.

In nucleotides, the CDR3 is TGTGCCAGCAGCCGCTCAGGGGGTCCTTACAATGAGCAGTTCTTC. It yields the protein CASSRSGGPYNEQFF. V is TRBV4-2 and J is TRBJ2-1; TRBD1 aligns across 7 bases. The CDR3 has 15 amino acids. CDR1 is LGHNA and CDR2 is YNFKEQ in the germline V gene. Germline trimming cut 4 bases from V and 4 bases from J; bases unmatched to any gene: 7.

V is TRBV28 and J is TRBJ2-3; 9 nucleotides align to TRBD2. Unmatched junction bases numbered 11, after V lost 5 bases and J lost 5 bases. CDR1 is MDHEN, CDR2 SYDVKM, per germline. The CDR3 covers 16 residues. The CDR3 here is CASSATGTSNGDTQYF. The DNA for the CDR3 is TGTGCCAGCAGTGCGACCGGGACTAGCAATGGAGATACGCAGTATTTT.

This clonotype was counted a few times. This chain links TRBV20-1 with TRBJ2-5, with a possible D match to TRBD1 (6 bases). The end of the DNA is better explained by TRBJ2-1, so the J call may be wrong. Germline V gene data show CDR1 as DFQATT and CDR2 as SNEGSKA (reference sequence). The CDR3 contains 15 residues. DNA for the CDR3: TGCAGTGCTAGGACCCCGGGTCAGGGGACGAATGAGCAGTTCTTC. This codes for CSARTPGQGTNEQFF.

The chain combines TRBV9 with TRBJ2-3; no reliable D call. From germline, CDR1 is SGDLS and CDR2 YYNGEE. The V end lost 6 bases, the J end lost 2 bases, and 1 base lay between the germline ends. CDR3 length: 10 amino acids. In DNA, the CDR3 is TGTGCCAGCAACACAGATACGCAGTATTTT. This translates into CASNTDTQYF.

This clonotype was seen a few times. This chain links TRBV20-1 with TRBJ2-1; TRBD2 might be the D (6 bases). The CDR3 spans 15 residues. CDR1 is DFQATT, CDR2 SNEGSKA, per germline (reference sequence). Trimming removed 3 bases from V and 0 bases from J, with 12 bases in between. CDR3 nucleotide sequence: TGCAGTGCTAGGACCGCGGGAATCTCCTACAATGAGCAGTTCTTC. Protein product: CSARTAGISYNEQFF.

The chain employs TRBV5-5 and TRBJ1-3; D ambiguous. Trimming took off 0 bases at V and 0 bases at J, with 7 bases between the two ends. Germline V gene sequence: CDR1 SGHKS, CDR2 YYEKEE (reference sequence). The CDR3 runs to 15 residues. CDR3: CASSLDFSSGNTIYF. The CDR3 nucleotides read TGTGCCAGCAGCTTGGACTTTTCCTCTGGAAACACCATATATTTT.

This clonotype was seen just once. CDR3 residues: CASSPKVNTEAFF. The CDR3 bases are TGTGCCAGCTCACCAAAAGTAAACACTGAAGCTTTCTTT. The rearrangement uses TRBV18 and TRBJ1-1; D not certain. Trimming pared 2 bases from V and 2 bases from J, leaving 6 bases between. The CDR3 runs to 13 residues. Per germline, CDR1 KGHSH and CDR2 LQKENI.